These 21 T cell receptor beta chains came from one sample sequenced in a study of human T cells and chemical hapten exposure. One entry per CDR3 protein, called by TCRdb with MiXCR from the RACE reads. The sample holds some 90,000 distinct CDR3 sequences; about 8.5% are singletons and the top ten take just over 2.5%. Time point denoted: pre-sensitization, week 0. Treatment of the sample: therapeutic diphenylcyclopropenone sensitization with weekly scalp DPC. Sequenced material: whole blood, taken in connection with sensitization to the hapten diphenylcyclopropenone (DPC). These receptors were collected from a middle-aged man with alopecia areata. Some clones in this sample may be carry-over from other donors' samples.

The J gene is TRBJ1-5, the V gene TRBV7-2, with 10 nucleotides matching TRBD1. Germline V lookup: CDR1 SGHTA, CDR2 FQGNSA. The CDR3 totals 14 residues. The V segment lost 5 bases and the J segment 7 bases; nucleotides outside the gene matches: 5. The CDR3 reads CASSEGQGFQPQHF. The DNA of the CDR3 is TGTGCCAGCAGCGAGGGACAGGGGTTCCAGCCCCAGCATTTT. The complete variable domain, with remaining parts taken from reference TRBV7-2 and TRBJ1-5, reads GAGVSQSPSNKVTEKGKDVELRCDPISGHTALYWYRQSLGQGLEFLIYFQGNSAPDKSGLPSDRFSAERTGGSVSTLTIQRTQQEDSAVYLCASSEGQGFQPQHFGDGTRLSIL.

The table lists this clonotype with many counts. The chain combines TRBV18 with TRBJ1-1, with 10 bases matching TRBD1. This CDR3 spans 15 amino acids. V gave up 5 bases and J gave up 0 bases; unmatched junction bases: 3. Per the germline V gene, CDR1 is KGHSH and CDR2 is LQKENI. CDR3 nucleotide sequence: TGTGCCAGCTCAACGGGACAGGGGATGAACACTGAAGCTTTCTTT. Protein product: CASSTGQGMNTEAFF.

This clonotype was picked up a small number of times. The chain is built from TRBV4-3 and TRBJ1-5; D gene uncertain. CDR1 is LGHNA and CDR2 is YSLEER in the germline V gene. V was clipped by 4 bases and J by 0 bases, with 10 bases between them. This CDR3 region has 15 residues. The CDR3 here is CASSPSYPSNQPQHF. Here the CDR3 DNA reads TGCGCCAGCAGCCCTTCATACCCTAGCAATCAGCCCCAGCATTTT.

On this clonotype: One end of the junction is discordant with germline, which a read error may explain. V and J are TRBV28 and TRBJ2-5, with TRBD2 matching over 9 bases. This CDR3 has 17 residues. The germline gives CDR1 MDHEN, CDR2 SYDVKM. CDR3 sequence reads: CGSSPSAGTSLRETQYF. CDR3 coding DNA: TGTGGCAGCAGTCCCAGCGCCGGGACTAGCCTAAGGGAGACCCAGTACTTC.

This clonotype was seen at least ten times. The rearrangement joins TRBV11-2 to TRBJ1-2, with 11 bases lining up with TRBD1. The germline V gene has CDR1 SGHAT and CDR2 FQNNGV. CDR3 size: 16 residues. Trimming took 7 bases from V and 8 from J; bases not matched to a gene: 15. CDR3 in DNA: TGTGCCAGCACCGCGCGGACAGGGGGCTCTCTGGAAGGCTACACCTTC. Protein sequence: CASTARTGGSLEGYTF.

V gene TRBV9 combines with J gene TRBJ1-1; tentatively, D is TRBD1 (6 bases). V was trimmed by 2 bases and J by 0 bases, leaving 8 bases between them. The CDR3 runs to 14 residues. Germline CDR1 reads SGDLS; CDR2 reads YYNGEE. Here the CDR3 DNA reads TGTGCCAGCAGCGTGGACAGAGTGAACACTGAAGCTTTCTTT. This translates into CASSVDRVNTEAFF.

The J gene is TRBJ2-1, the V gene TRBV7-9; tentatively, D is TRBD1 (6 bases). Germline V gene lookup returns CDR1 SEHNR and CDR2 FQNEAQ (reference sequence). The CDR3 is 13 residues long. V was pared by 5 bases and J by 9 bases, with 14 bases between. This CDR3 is CASSQGLAAEQFF. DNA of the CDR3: TGTGCCAGCAGCCAGGGGTTGGCGGCTGAGCAGTTCTTC.

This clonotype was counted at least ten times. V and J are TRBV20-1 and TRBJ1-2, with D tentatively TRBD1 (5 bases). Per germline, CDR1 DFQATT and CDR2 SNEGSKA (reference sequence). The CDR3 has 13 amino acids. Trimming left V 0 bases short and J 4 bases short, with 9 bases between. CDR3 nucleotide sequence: TGCAGTGCTAGAGATAAACAGGCCTATGGCTACACCTTC. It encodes CSARDKQAYGYTF.

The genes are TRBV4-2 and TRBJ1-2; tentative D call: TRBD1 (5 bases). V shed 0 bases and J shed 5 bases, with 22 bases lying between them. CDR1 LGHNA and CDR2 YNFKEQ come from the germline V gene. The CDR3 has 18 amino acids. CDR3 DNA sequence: TGTGCCAGCAGCCAAGATTTAATCGGGGGAGCTAACATATATGGCTACACCTTC. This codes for CASSQDLIGGANIYGYTF.

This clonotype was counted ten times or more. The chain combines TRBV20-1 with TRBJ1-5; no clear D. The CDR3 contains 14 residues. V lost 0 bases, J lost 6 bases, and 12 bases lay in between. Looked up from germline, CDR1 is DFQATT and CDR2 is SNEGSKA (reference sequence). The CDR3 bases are TGCAGTGCTAGAGATCCGGGTCTCCCTCAGCCCCAGCATTTT. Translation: CSARDPGLPQPQHF.

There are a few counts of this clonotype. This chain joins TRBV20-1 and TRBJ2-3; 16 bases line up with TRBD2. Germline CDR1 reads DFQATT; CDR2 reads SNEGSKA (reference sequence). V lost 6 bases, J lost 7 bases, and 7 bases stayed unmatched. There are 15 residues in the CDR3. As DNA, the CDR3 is TGCAGTGCGGGGACTAGCGGGAGGGCCACTAATACGCAGTATTTT. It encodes CSAGTSGRATNTQYF.

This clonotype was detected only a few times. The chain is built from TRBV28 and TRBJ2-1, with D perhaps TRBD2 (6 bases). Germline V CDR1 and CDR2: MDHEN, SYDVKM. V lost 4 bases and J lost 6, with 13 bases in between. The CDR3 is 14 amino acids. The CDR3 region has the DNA TGTGCCAGCAGTTCCTCCGGGACTCTCAATGAGCAGTTCTTC. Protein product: CASSSSGTLNEQFF.

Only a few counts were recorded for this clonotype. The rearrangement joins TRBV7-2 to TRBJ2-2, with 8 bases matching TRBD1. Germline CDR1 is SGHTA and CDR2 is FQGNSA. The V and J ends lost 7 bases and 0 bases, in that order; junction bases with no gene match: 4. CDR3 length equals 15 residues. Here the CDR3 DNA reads TGTGCCAGCACCCCGGACAGGGCGAACACCGGGGAGCTGTTTTTT. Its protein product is CASTPDRANTGELFF.

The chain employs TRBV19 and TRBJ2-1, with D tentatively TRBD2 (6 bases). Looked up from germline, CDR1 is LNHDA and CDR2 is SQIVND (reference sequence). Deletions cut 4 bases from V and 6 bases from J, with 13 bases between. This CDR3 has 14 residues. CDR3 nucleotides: TGTGCCAGTAGTAGAACATGGGGACTCAATGAGCAGTTCTTC. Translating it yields CASSRTWGLNEQFF.

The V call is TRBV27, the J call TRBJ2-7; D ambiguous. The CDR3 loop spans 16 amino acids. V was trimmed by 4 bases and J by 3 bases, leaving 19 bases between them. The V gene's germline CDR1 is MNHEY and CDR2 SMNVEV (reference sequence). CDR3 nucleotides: TGTGCCAGCAGTTACAAACAGAACTACGCTAGCTACGAGCAGTACTTC. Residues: CASSYKQNYASYEQYF.

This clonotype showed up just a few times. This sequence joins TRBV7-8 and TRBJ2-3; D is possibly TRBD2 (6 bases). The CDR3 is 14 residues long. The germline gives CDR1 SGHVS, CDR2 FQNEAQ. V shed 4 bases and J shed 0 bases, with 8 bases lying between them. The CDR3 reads CASSSSVSTDTQYF. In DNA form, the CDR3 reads TGTGCCAGCAGCTCTAGCGTTAGCACAGATACGCAGTATTTT. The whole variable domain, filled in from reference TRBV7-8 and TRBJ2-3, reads GAGVSQSPRYKVAKRGQDVALRCDPISGHVSLFWYQQALGQGPEFLTYFQNEAQLDKSGLPSDRFFAERPEGSVSTLKIQRTQQEDSAVYLCASSSSVSTDTQYFGPGTRLTVL.

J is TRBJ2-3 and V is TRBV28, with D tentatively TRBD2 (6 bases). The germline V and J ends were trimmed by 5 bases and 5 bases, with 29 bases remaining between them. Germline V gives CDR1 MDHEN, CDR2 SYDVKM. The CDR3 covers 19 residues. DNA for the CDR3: TGTGCCAGCAGTAACTACGGGGATCTGCTACTAGGAGGGGTAGATACGCAGTATTTT. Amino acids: CASSNYGDLLLGGVDTQYF.

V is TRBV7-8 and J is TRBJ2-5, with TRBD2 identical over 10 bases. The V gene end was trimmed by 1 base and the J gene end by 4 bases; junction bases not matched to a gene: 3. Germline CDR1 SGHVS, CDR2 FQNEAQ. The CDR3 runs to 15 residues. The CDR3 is CASSLGLAGAETQYF. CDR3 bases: TGTGCCAGCAGCTTAGGCCTAGCGGGAGCAGAGACCCAGTACTTC.

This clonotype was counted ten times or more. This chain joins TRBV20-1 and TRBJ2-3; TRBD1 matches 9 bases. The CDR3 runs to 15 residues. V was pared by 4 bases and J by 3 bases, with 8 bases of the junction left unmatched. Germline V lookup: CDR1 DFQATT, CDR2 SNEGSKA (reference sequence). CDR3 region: CSATAGQGRTDTQYF. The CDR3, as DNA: TGCAGTGCTACGGCCGGACAGGGGAGGACAGATACGCAGTATTTT.

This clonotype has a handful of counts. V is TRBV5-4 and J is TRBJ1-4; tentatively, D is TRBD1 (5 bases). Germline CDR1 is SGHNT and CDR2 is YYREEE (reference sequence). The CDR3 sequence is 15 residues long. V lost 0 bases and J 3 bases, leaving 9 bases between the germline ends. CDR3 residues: CASSLGDRANEKLFF. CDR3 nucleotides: TGTGCCAGCAGCTTGGGGGACCGCGCTAATGAAAAACTGTTTTTT.

The DNA for the CDR3 is TGTGCCAGCAGCACCCACGGGCGACTAGCGGGCCGCTCTGGGGCCAACGTCCTGACTTTC. Protein: CASSTHGRLAGRSGANVLTF. The chain is built from TRBV12-3 or TRBV12-4 and TRBJ2-6; 10 bases agree with TRBD2. This CDR3 is 20 amino acids long. Germline trimming cut 6 bases from V and 0 bases from J; bases unmatched to any gene: 14.